A single sample gave rise to the 13 T cell receptor beta chains below, sequenced in a study of cytomegalovirus exposure and HLA in healthy donors. This PCR relied on a set of 60 Vbeta primers and 13 Jbeta primers. Sequenced by immunoSEQ multiplex PCR; TCRdb stores in-frame clones only, minus some. Of 270,000 or so clones listed, approximately 91% are singletons. The sequenced sample consisted of PBMCs. The receptor source for this set is a girl aged 2 to 10 in good health and CMV-seronegative.

This chain links TRBV6-5 with TRBJ1-1, with D tentatively TRBD1 (5 bases). V was pared by 5 bases and J by 8 bases, with 18 bases between. Germline CDR1 MNHEY, CDR2 SVGAGI. This CDR3 is built from 14 residues. CDR3 sequence (DNA): TGTGCCAGCAGTCCCGACAGTCTCCGTAGGGAAGCTTTCTTT. Translated: CASSPDSLRREAFF.

This clone was observed once. The chain combines TRBV9 with TRBJ2-5, with TRBD2 identical over 11 bases. V lost 6 bases to trimming and J lost 5 bases; unmatched junction nucleotides: 6. The CDR3 spans 14 residues. Germline CDR1 is SGDLS and CDR2 is YYNGEE. The CDR3 sequence is CASNIAGGQETQYF. In DNA form, the CDR3 reads TGTGCCAGCAATATAGCGGGGGGGCAGGAGACCCAGTACTTC. Drawing the rest from reference TRBV9 and TRBJ2-5, the complete variable domain is DSGVTQTPKHLITATGQRVTLRCSPRSGDLSVYWYQQSLDQGLQFLIQYYNGEERAKGNILERFSAQQFPDLHSELNLSSLELGDSALYFCASNIAGGQETQYFGPGTRLLVL.

The chain combines TRBV7-3 with TRBJ1-1; 9 nucleotides match TRBD1. CDR1 is SGHTA and CDR2 is FQGTGA in the germline V gene. The CDR3 length is 13 residues. With 3 bases clipped from V and 4 bases from J, the junction kept 0 bases outside the gene matches. The CDR3 loop is CASSLDRGTEAFF. DNA of the CDR3: TGTGCCAGCAGCTTGGACAGGGGCACTGAAGCTTTCTTT.

V gene TRBV19 combines with J gene TRBJ1-1; 8 bases align to TRBD1. The V gene end was trimmed by 7 bases and the J gene end by 4 bases; junction bases not matched to a gene: 5. There are 13 residues in the CDR3. Germline CDR1 and CDR2: LNHDA and SQIVND (reference sequence). DNA of the CDR3: TGTGCCAGTACCCCAGGGGGCGGCACTGAAGCTTTCTTT. This codes for CASTPGGGTEAFF.

This chain uses TRBV28 with TRBJ2-3; 7 positions agree with TRBD1. The trim removed 6 bases at V and 4 bases at J, leaving 10 bases unmatched. The length of the CDR3 is 15 residues. Per the germline V gene, CDR1 is MDHEN and CDR2 is SYDVKM. CDR3 region: CASRPAGGSSDTQYF. The CDR3 DNA sequence: TGTGCCAGCAGGCCCGCAGGGGGTAGCTCAGATACGCAGTATTTT.

The chain links TRBV6-1 to TRBJ1-2; no definite D call. V gave up 0 bases and J gave up 4 bases, with 12 bases separating them. The germline CDR1 and CDR2 sequences are MNHNS and SASEGT. The CDR3 contains 15 residues. The CDR3, as DNA: TGTGCCAGCAGTGAAGCAACATCTGGTTTCTATGGCTACACCTTC. This translates into CASSEATSGFYGYTF.

The rearrangement uses TRBV25-1 and TRBJ2-3, with 10 bases fitting TRBD1. CDR3 length: 16 residues. After removal of 2 bases from V and 5 bases from J, the junction contained 7 bases not matched to a gene. Germline CDR1 reads MGHDK; CDR2 reads SYGVNS. As DNA, the CDR3 is TGTGCCAGCAGTGAAGATTCCGGGACAGGGGTAGATACGCAGTATTTT. It codes for CASSEDSGTGVDTQYF.

The CDR3 protein is CASGTSGVFNEQFF. CDR3 coding DNA: TGCGCCAGCGGGACTAGCGGGGTCTTCAATGAGCAGTTCTTC. The chain is built from TRBV5-1 and TRBJ2-1; 13 bases are shared with TRBD2. Per the germline V gene, CDR1 is SGHRS and CDR2 is YFSETQ. The CDR3 totals 14 residues. J gave up 6 bases and V 7 bases, and 4 bases lay outside the gene matches.

The V gene is TRBV7-9, the J gene TRBJ1-2; a possible D gene is TRBD1 (6 bases). V lost 2 bases to trimming and J lost 7 bases, with 11 bases between them. The germline gives CDR1 SEHNR, CDR2 FQNEAQ (reference sequence). This CDR3 has 13 amino acids. The CDR3 reads CASSLRDISGYTF. The CDR3 DNA reads TGTGCCAGCAGCTTAAGGGACATTTCTGGCTACACCTTC. Looking up the rest from reference TRBV7-9 and TRBJ1-2 gives the full variable domain: DTGVSQNPRHKITKRGQNVTFRCDPISEHNRLYWYRQTLGQGPEFLTYFQNEAQLEKSRLLSDRFSAERPKGSFSTLEIQRTEQGDSAMYLCASSLRDISGYTFGSGTRLTVV.

The rearrangement uses TRBV10-1 and TRBJ2-3; a possible D gene is TRBD2 (6 bases). CDR3 length: 15 amino acids. Germline assignment: CDR1 WNHNN and CDR2 SYGVQD (reference sequence). The germline V and J ends were trimmed by 8 bases and 5 bases, with 20 bases remaining between them. CDR3 bases: TGCGCCAGCCGCCCTGGGACCAAGGAGGGAGATACGCAGTATTTT. Its protein product is CASRPGTKEGDTQYF.

The chain links TRBV11-2 to TRBJ1-2; TRBD1 might be the D (6 bases). V shed 5 bases and J shed 8 bases, with 15 bases lying between them. Germline V gives CDR1 SGHAT, CDR2 FQNNGV. The CDR3 contains 13 residues. CDR3 loop: CASSTTGLGGYTF. The CDR3 DNA is TGTGCCAGCAGCACAACAGGGTTAGGAGGCTACACCTTC.

The CDR3 sequence is CASSVLYEQYF. The CDR3 coding sequence is TGCGCCAGCAGTGTCCTCTACGAGCAGTACTTC. J is TRBJ2-7 and V is TRBV10-1, with D uncertain. The V gene lost 4 bases and the J gene lost 3 bases, with 4 bases spanning the gap. The CDR3 consists of 11 residues. The germline CDR1 and CDR2 sequences are WNHNN and SYGVQD (reference sequence).

The chain employs TRBV7-9 and TRBJ1-4; TRBD1 might be the D (5 bases). There are 14 residues in the CDR3. CDR1 is SEHNR and CDR2 is FQNEAQ in the germline V gene (reference sequence). V was clipped by 1 base and J by 5 bases, with 8 bases between them. CDR3 loop: CASSLDRGNEKLFF. CDR3 DNA: TGTGCCAGCAGCTTAGATCGGGGGAATGAAAAACTGTTTTTT.